The clone carrying this TCR beta chain was recorded a few times. The data derive from a study of spatial heterogeneity in lung cancer. About the research overall: Alpha-chain detections were consistently fewer than beta-chain detections among the sequences.

TCR cDNA molecules each had a unique molecular identifier. TCRdb re-derived calls from the 5' RACE reads in MiXCR, one entry per CDR3 protein. The sample holds about 75,000 distinct CDR3 sequences, about an eighth seen once. The time point: sample taken at primary tumor resection. Unsorted whole RNA samples from tumor, nontumor lung or frozen PBMC were sequenced. The donor population consisted of more than 55 patients with untreated, early-stage non-small cell lung cancer. The CDR3 spans 14 residues. Germline-derived CDR1 and CDR2 are DFQATT and SNEGSKA (reference sequence). The V and J ends lost 0 bases and 7 bases respectively, with 15 bases between them.

The source of this sequence is a male donor with early-stage non-small cell lung cancer. J is TRBJ1-1 and V is TRBV20-1; D is uncertain. Sequenced here: PBMCs, sampled at surgery. The CDR3 bases are TGCAGTGCTAGAGATCGATCAGGAAGAGATGAAGCTTTCTTT. Protein sequence: CSARDRSGRDEAFF.